The following is a T cell receptor beta chain sequence with its context. This receptor's antigen is unknown. No base quality information exists; no much larger clone differs at one position. The donors were people with melanoma. The CDR3 measures 15 amino acids from cysteine to phenylalanine. The read is trimmed to its CDR3 DNA, 45 bases read in frame from base 1. V loses 0 bases of germline sequence and J loses 0 bases, and the interval between the two ends is 9 bases. Via the germline V gene (reference sequence), CDR1 is SGHNT and CDR2 YYREEE. The data belong to a study of CD4+ T cells in melanoma (dated 2022 in TCRdb). Study-level background: Neoantigen-specific CD4+ T cells in human melanoma were investigated in the study.

Receptor libraries were prepared by the immunoSEQ multiplex PCR assay. TCRdb limited this immuneACCESS table to in-frame rearrangements with V and J called. A share of clones is missing; checked studies link under half to unresolved V genes, and the rest is unexplained. This sample is represented by about 20,000 clones; about three quarters of them were singletons. The ten biggest clones cover about 8.8% of the sample. Broad study findings and their caveats: According to the report, neoantigen-specific CD4+ T cells in melanoma displayed diverse differentiation states. Neoantigen-specific CD4+ T cells were reported to be correlated with the function of CD8+ T cells, macrophages and B cells.

This receptor was identified in a human donor with melanoma. This receptor chain uses TRBV5-4 and TRBJ1-2; 5 matching bases give a weak D call of TRBD1. The DNA is TGTGCCAGCAGCTTGGCGGGGCCCACTAACTATGGCTACACCTTC. This is translated as CASSLAGPTNYGYTF.